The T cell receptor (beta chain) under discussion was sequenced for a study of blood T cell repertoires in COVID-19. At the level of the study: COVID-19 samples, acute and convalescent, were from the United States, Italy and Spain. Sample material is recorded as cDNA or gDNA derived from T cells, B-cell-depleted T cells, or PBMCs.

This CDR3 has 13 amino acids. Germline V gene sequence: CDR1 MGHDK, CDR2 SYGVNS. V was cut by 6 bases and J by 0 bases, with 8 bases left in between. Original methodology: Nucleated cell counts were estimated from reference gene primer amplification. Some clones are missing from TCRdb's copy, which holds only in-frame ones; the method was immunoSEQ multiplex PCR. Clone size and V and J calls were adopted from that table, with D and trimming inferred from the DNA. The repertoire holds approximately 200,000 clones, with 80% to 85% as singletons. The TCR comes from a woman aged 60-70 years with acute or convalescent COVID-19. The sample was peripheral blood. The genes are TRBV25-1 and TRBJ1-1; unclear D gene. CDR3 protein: CASSLKMNTEAFF. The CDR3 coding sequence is TGTGCCAGCAGCCTAAAAATGAACACTGAAGCTTTCTTT.